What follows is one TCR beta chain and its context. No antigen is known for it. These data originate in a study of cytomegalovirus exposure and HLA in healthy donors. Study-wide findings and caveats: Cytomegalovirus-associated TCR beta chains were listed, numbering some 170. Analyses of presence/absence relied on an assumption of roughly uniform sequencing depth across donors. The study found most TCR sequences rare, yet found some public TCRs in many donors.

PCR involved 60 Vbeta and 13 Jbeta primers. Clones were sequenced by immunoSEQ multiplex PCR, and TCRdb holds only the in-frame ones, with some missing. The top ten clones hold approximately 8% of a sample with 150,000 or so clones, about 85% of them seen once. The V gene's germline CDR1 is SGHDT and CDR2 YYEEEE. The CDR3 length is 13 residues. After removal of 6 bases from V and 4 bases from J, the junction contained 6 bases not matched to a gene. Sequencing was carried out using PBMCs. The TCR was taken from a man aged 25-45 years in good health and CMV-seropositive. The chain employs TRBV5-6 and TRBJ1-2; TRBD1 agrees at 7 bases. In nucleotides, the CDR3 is TGTGCCAGCATCCCGGGACAGAGCTATGGCTACACCTTC. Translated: CASIPGQSYGYTF. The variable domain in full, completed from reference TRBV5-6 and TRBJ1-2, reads DAGVTQSPTHLIKTRGQQVTLRCSPKSGHDTVSWYQQALGQGPQFIFQYYEEEERQRGNFPDRFSGHQFPNYSSELNVNALLLGDSALYLCASIPGQSYGYTFGSGTRLTVV.